This TCR beta chain was identified in a study of T cells in narcolepsy listed by TCRdb under 2018. With respect to the entire study: The study enrolled patients with narcolepsy type 1 or type 2 (NT1, NT2) together with healthy control donors. To look for autoreactive T cells in narcolepsy patients that target self-antigens of hypocretin neurons (hypocretin, TRIB2), the study used TCR Vbeta sequencing to follow clonotypes in blood and CSF. Points the paper makes about the study in general: Autoreactive clonotypes were reported to be detected serially in the blood of the same patients and of different patients, but not in the blood of healthy controls. Some blood memory CD4+ repertoires from patients and controls contained no sequences matching autoreactive T cell clones. Plots that compared CSF and blood CD4+ T cell clonotypes from the same patient highlighted HCRT-specific and TRIB2-specific autoreactive clonotypes. Patients and controls had similar numbers of sequenced blood memory CD4+ clonotypes, with averages of roughly 38,000 in patients and around 36,000 in controls.

CDR1 is given as MDHEN and CDR2 as SYDVKM, both from the germline V gene. Its CDR3 holds 13 amino acids, cysteine through phenylalanine. The CDR3 DNA has 39 bases and is translated from base 1. The trim is 6 bases for V and 4 bases for J, with a gap of 10 bases between the germline ends. A remark on this clone: Its antigen remains unidentified. Base qualities are missing; no much larger clone stands one base away.

Memory CD4+ T cells were sorted ex vivo from peripheral blood of narcolepsy patients and healthy controls for TCR Vbeta sequencing. The library was generated by the immunoSEQ multiplex PCR assay. The immuneACCESS repertoire file appears here via TCRdb, limited to in-frame rearrangements. These files lack a portion of the clones; in checked studies, under half of the deficit traces to unresolved V genes, and the cause of the others is not known. The sample records 30,000 to 45,000 clones, roughly 87% of which are singletons. The ten largest clones add up to 0.83% of the sample. The specimen sequenced was CD45RA- memory CD4+ T cells from PBMCs. What this sample's cell subset or site label stands for: memory T cells sorted ex vivo from peripheral blood. This sequence uses TRBV28 and TRBJ1-5; the D gene identity is not certain. The receptor was isolated from a human donor with narcolepsy. In nucleotide form, the sequence is TGTGCCAGCAGCAGGAACCGGAATCAGCCCCAGCATTTT. It codes for CASSRNRNQPQHF.